Following are 26 T cell receptor beta chains from one sample sequenced in a study of blood T cells in healthy people across ages. Combining a sample-barcoded 5' primer with a J-beta primer mix, a second PCR ran for roughly 7 to 12 cycles. One entry per CDR3 protein, called by TCRdb with MiXCR from the 5' RACE reads. The sample lists roughly 1,800,000 distinct CDR3 sequences; 40% to 55% were seen once. Sequences were obtained from blood. These receptor sequences come from a woman between 40 and 50 years old in good health.

CDR3 residues: CSAKPGQGGNQPQHF. The CDR3 nucleotides are TGCAGTGCTAAACCGGGACAGGGTGGGAATCAGCCCCAGCATTTT. The chain has TRBV20-1 and TRBJ1-5, with TRBD1 matching 9 bases. The CDR3 is 15 residues long. CDR1 DFQATT and CDR2 SNEGSKA come from the germline V gene (reference sequence). With 4 bases clipped from V and 4 bases from J, the junction kept 8 bases outside the gene matches.

This clonotype was recorded at least ten times. The rearrangement links TRBV6-1 to TRBJ2-5; D is unclear. The V gene's germline CDR1 is MNHNS and CDR2 SASEGT. The CDR3 loop spans 11 amino acids. The germline V and J ends were trimmed by 1 base and 7 bases, with 4 bases remaining between them. The CDR3 reads CASSEGPTQYF. CDR3 nucleotide sequence: TGTGCCAGCAGTGAAGGGCCGACCCAGTACTTC.

This clonotype was detected only a few times. The V call is TRBV28, the J call TRBJ1-2; 7 bases map to TRBD1. V lost 4 bases, J lost 7 bases, and 12 bases stayed unmatched. The CDR3 consists of 15 residues. CDR1 and CDR2 (germline): MDHEN, SYDVKM. CDR3: CASSSSEGRGAGYTF. The CDR3 DNA sequence: TGTGCCAGCAGTTCTTCCGAAGGCAGGGGGGCTGGCTACACCTTC.

This chain uses TRBV6-6 with TRBJ2-7; 9 bases are shared with TRBD2. V shed 8 bases and J 0 bases; nucleotides not matched to a gene: 8. Germline V gene sequence: CDR1 MNHNY, CDR2 SVGAGI (reference sequence). The CDR3 totals 15 residues. In DNA, the CDR3 is TGTGCCAGCTGGGGAATAGCGGGGGACTCCTACGAGCAGTACTTC. Translated: CASWGIAGDSYEQYF.

On this clonotype: Compared with germline, one end of the junction differs, possibly owing to a read error. The rearrangement joins TRBV7-9 to TRBJ2-3, with D perhaps matching TRBD2 (5 bases). The CDR3 sequence is 15 residues long. The V gene's germline CDR1 is SEHNR and CDR2 FQNEAQ (reference sequence). DNA for the CDR3: TGTGCCAACAGCTTAGAGGGAAGGGAAACAGATACGCAGTATTTT. Amino acid sequence: CANSLEGRETDTQYF.

The CDR3 DNA is TGTGCCAGCACTCAGGGCTGGGAGACCCAGTACTTC. It codes for CASTQGWETQYF. The chain links TRBV6-2 or TRBV6-3 to TRBJ2-5; possible D gene TRBD1, 5 bases. The germline V gene encodes CDR1 MNHEY and CDR2 SVGEGT. CDR3 length: 12 amino acids. V dropped 7 bases and J dropped 5 bases, with 11 bases sitting between them.

The genes are TRBV10-3 and TRBJ2-5, with no clear D. Between the trimmed V and J ends, which lost 3 bases and 2 bases, there was a span of 13 bases. The CDR3 totals 15 residues. In germline, CDR1 is ENHRY, CDR2 SYGVKD. CDR3 nucleotides: TGTGCCATCAGTGAAGTGGTTTCTAGACAAGAGACCCAGTACTTC. Translating it yields CAISEVVSRQETQYF.

The rearrangement uses TRBV6-5 and TRBJ2-3; D is possibly TRBD2 (5 bases). The ends were cut back, 0 bases at V and 2 bases at J, with 9 bases in the middle. Germline assignment: CDR1 MNHEY and CDR2 SVGAGI. The CDR3 consists of 15 residues. For the CDR3, the DNA is TGTGCCAGCAGTTACTCGACTACCTTCACAGATACGCAGTATTTT. Encoded protein: CASSYSTTFTDTQYF.

Here the CDR3 reads CAISDTRAPLHF. The CDR3 bases are TGTGCCATCAGTGATACTAGGGCACCCCTCCACTTT. The gene calls are TRBV10-3 and TRBJ1-6; D is undetermined. Germline V gene sequence: CDR1 ENHRY, CDR2 SYGVKD. The germline V and J ends were trimmed by 3 bases and 11 bases, with 8 bases remaining between them. The CDR3 has 12 residues.

This sequence joins TRBV2 and TRBJ1-4, with a possible D match to TRBD1 (6 bases). Between the trimmed V and J ends, which lost 7 bases and 6 bases, there was a span of 15 bases. CDR1 is SNHLY, CDR2 FYNNEI, per germline. CDR3 length equals 14 residues. The CDR3 is CASIRDRTDEKLFF. DNA of the CDR3: TGTGCCAGCATTCGCGACAGGACCGATGAAAAACTGTTTTTT. Filled out from reference TRBV2 and TRBJ1-4, the complete variable domain reads EPEVTQTPSHQVTQMGQEVILRCVPISNHLYFYWYRQILGQKVEFLVSFYNNEISEKSEIFDDQFSVERPDGSNFTLKIRSTKLEDSAMYFCASIRDRTDEKLFFGSGTQLSVL.

This clonotype came up a few times. This chain links TRBV20-1 with TRBJ2-5; the D is unclear. The CDR3 runs to 15 residues. Per germline, CDR1 DFQATT and CDR2 SNEGSKA (reference sequence). V was clipped by 0 bases and J by 5 bases, with 16 bases between them. CDR3 sequence (DNA): TGCAGTGCTAGAGACAATACCGGGCCTTGGGAGACCCAGTACTTC. Protein product: CSARDNTGPWETQYF.

Regarding this clonotype: Germline is not matched at one junction end, which may reflect a read error. This chain connects TRBV20-1 to TRBJ1-1; D remains unclear. This CDR3 is 12 amino acids long. The germline CDR1 and CDR2 sequences are DFQATT and SNEGSKA (reference sequence). CDR3 region: CRTNSGNTEVFF. CDR3 nucleotides: TGCAGAACTAATTCGGGGAACACTGAAGTTTTCTTT.

This clonotype showed up just a few times. The chain is built from TRBV4-2 and TRBJ2-5, with D perhaps TRBD1 (5 bases). Trimming took off 1 base at V and 5 bases at J, with 20 bases between the two ends. CDR1 is LGHNA, CDR2 YNFKEQ, per germline. CDR3 size: 17 residues. The DNA of the CDR3 is TGTGCCAGCAGCCAAGGCCAGAATACAGGACAATTTGAGACCCAGTACTTC. It yields the protein CASSQGQNTGQFETQYF.

The gene calls are TRBV14 and TRBJ2-1; TRBD2 is a possible D gene (5 bases). CDR3 length: 15 amino acids. V was cut by 0 bases and J by 6 bases, with 12 bases left in between. Germline assignment: CDR1 SGHDN and CDR2 FVKESK. For the CDR3, the DNA is TGTGCCAGCAGCCAAGAACGGGGATGGTTCAATGAGCAGTTCTTC. Translated, it gives CASSQERGWFNEQFF.

The V gene is TRBV9, the J gene TRBJ2-4, with D perhaps TRBD1 or TRBD2 (5 bases each). The J call could be wrong; TRBJ2-7 is a better fit for the DNA end. The CDR3 has 15 amino acids. Per the germline V gene, CDR1 is SGDLS and CDR2 is YYNGEE. In DNA, the CDR3 is TGTGCCAGCAGCCCCTTTCCGGGACCCAACTACGAGCAGTACTTC. Amino acids: CASSPFPGPNYEQYF.

This sequence joins TRBV10-3 and TRBJ2-1; 7 bases align to TRBD2. From germline, CDR1 is ENHRY and CDR2 SYGVKD. J was trimmed by 4 bases and V by 0 bases; bases with no gene match: 6. The CDR3 length is 16 residues. The CDR3 sequence is CAISESEAGTYNEQFF. In DNA form, the CDR3 reads TGTGCCATCAGTGAGTCGGAAGCGGGGACTTACAATGAGCAGTTCTTC.

This clonotype was seen a handful of times. The chain joins TRBV28 to TRBJ2-7; 10 bases are a match to TRBD1. Germline V CDR1 and CDR2: MDHEN, SYDVKM. This CDR3 region has 14 residues. The ends lost 3 bases at V and 8 bases at J; junction bases unmatched: 7. CDR3 nucleotide sequence: TGTGCCAGCAGTTTGGCGGGACAGGGGAGTAAGCAGTACTTC. Protein: CASSLAGQGSKQYF.

J is TRBJ2-5 and V is TRBV13; no definite D call. CDR3 length: 13 amino acids. Trimming took 7 bases from V and 5 from J, leaving 14 bases between them. Germline CDR1 is PRHDT and CDR2 is FYEKMQ (reference sequence). This chain's CDR3 is CASIARGGETQYF. CDR3 nucleotide sequence: TGTGCCAGCATCGCGAGAGGTGGGGAGACCCAGTACTTC.

This clonotype was seen only a few times. V usage is TRBV20-1 and J usage is TRBJ1-6, with no clear D. The CDR3 runs 13 residues. V gave up 0 bases and J gave up 9 bases, with 9 bases separating them. Looked up from germline, CDR1 is DFQATT and CDR2 is SNEGSKA (reference sequence). CDR3 sequence: CSARDRGSSPLHF. CDR3 bases: TGCAGTGCTAGAGACAGAGGATCTTCACCCCTCCACTTT.

V gene TRBV5-1 combines with J gene TRBJ2-5, with 10 bases matching TRBD1. Per the germline V gene, CDR1 is SGHRS and CDR2 is YFSETQ. There are 18 residues in the CDR3. Trimming cost V 0 bases and J 5 bases; bases outside gene matches: 13. CDR3 coding DNA: TGCGCCAGCAGCTTGGTTGATAAATGGGACAGGGGCGTGGAGACCCAGTACTTC. Translating it yields CASSLVDKWDRGVETQYF.

Concerning this clonotype: The junction departs from germline at one end; a sequencing error may be responsible. V usage is TRBV7-2 and J usage is TRBJ2-7, with TRBD2 as a possible D gene (6 bases). Germline CDR1 is SGHTA and CDR2 is FQGNSA. CDR3 size: 15 residues. In nucleotides, the CDR3 is TGTGCCAGCAGCTTAGAGGTGGGGGGTTCCTACGGGCAGTACTTC. Its translation is CASSLEVGGSYGQYF.

The chain recombines TRBV29-1 with TRBJ1-4; a weak D match, TRBD1 (5 bases). V gave up 7 bases and J gave up 7 bases, with 16 bases separating them. Germline V gives CDR1 SQVTM, CDR2 ANQGSEA. CDR3 length: 13 amino acids. CDR3 residues: CSARGGDGEKLFF. The CDR3 DNA is TGCAGCGCTCGGGGGGGGGACGGTGAAAAACTGTTTTTT. The variable domain in full, completed from reference TRBV29-1 and TRBJ1-4, reads SAVISQKPSRDICQRGTSLTIQCQVDSQVTMMFWYRQQPGQSLTLIATANQGSEATYESGFVIDKFPISRPNLTFSTLTVSNMSPEDSSIYLCSARGGDGEKLFFGSGTQLSVL.

This clonotype was counted between two and nine times. The rearrangement uses TRBV28 and TRBJ2-5; tentatively, D is TRBD2 (5 bases). The V gene lost 6 bases and the J gene lost 3 bases, with 11 bases spanning the gap. The germline CDR1 and CDR2 sequences are MDHEN and SYDVKM. This CDR3 is 13 amino acids long. The chain's CDR3 is CASSTGSKETQYF. The CDR3 DNA reads TGTGCCAGCAGCACGGGGAGTAAAGAGACCCAGTACTTC. Full variable domain (rest looked up from reference TRBV28 and TRBJ2-5): DVKVTQSSRYLVKRTGEKVFLECVQDMDHENMFWYRQDPGLGLRLIYFSYDVKMKEKGDIPEGYSVSREKKERFSLILESASTNQTSMYLCASSTGSKETQYFGPGTRLLVL.

This clonotype was seen a few times. This chain joins TRBV4-2 and TRBJ2-1, with TRBD2 as a possible D gene (6 bases). Trimming took off 0 bases at V and 10 bases at J, with 13 bases between the two ends. The CDR3 extends over 14 amino acids. CDR1 and CDR2 from the germline V gene are LGHNA and YNFKEQ. CDR3: CASSQDSRGFEQFF. CDR3 DNA: TGTGCCAGCAGCCAAGACAGCCGGGGGTTCGAGCAGTTCTTC.

This clonotype was seen only a few times. The rearrangement joins TRBV7-8 to TRBJ2-7; D ambiguous. Germline V gives CDR1 SGHVS, CDR2 FQNEAQ. Deletions cut 6 bases from V and 2 bases from J, with 14 bases between. The CDR3 sequence is 14 residues long. Written as DNA, the CDR3 is TGTGCCAGCAGAGAGGCCTTGGCCCCCTACGAGCAGTACTTC. Its protein is CASREALAPYEQYF.

The rearrangement links TRBV28 to TRBJ1-5, with D unclear. Trimming stripped 8 bases from V and 4 bases from J, with 15 bases between. The CDR3 contains 14 residues. Germline assignment: CDR1 MDHEN and CDR2 SYDVKM. The CDR3 reads CASLGPHRNQPQHF. The DNA of the CDR3 is TGTGCCAGCCTCGGGCCCCATAGGAATCAGCCCCAGCATTTT.